This T cell receptor (beta chain) originates from a study of shared clonotypes between healthy human individuals. Only in-frame clones appear in the TCRdb table, and some are missing; sequencing was by immunoSEQ multiplex PCR. The table includes some 2 million clones, about 95% detected once. Naive-designated CD8 cells lacked CD45RO, were positively enriched for CCR7, and omitted terminally differentiated effector memory CD45RA+ cells. Germline CDR1 is SEHNR and CDR2 is FQNEAQ (reference sequence). The CDR3 spans 15 residues. The ends lost 4 bases at V and 4 bases at J; junction bases unmatched: 3. This clone was recorded only once.

V is TRBV7-9 and J is TRBJ1-6; TRBD1 matches at 8 bases. The receptor comes from a man aged 18 to 35 in good health. Sequenced material: naive CD8+ T cells sorted from blood. CDR3 bases: TGTGCCAGCAGCTCGGGACAGGCATATAATTCACCCCTCCACTTT. It is translated as CASSSGQAYNSPLHF.